This T cell receptor beta chain was recorded in a study of blood T cells in healthy people across ages. A sample-barcoded 5' primer and a J-beta primer mix were used in a second PCR of about 7 to 12 cycles. TCRdb re-called the 5' RACE reads with MiXCR, one entry per CDR3 protein. The sample records some 800,000 distinct CDR3 sequences, around 43% being singletons. Between the trimmed V and J ends, which lost 4 bases and 6 bases, there was a span of 15 bases. The CDR3 loop spans 14 amino acids. Germline V gene data show CDR1 as KGHSH and CDR2 as LQKENI. The sample comprised blood. The TCR originated in a man in his fifties or sixties in good health. This chain connects TRBV18 to TRBJ1-1; tentative D call: TRBD1 (6 bases). CDR3 loop: CASSRTDSYSEAFF. Here the CDR3 DNA reads TGTGCCAGCTCACGAACGGACAGCTATTCTGAAGCTTTCTTT.